This TCR beta chain appears in the sequencing data of a study of blood T cell repertoires in COVID-19. Study summary: Sample material is recorded as cDNA or gDNA derived from T cells, B-cell-depleted T cells, or PBMCs.

The repertoire was sequenced with immunoSEQ multiplex PCR; TCRdb's copy has only in-frame clones and lacks some. This table has just over 200,000 clones, 60% to 85% appearing once. Germline lookup yields CDR1 LNHDA and CDR2 SQIVND (reference sequence). Trimming left V 1 base short and J 2 bases short, with 15 bases between. This CDR3 region has 17 residues. This receptor was taken from a woman between 65 and 79 years old with acute or convalescent COVID-19. This rearrangement joins TRBV19 to TRBJ1-3, with D perhaps TRBD1 (6 bases). Sequenced sample: peripheral blood. The CDR3 DNA is TGTGCCAGTAGTATAGGCTCCGGACAGCGTACTGGAAACACCATATATTTT. This codes for CASSIGSGQRTGNTIYF. The variable domain in full, with the rest retrieved from reference TRBV19 and TRBJ1-3, is DGGITQSPKYLFRKEGQNVTLSCEQNLNHDAMYWYRQDPGQGLRLIYYSQIVNDFQKGDIAEGYSVSREKKESFPLTVTSAQKNPTAFYLCASSIGSGQRTGNTIYFGEGSWLTVV.